The rows below give T cell receptor beta chains drawn from one sample of a study of T cell repertoires in cytomegalovirus infection. Using its own MiXCR run on the reads, TCRdb lists one record per CDR3 protein. The data show about 770,000 distinct CDR3 sequences, 25% to 30% seen once. Their recognized antigens are unknown. Sequenced here: cultured CD8+ T cells from PBMCs, sampled from culture after CMV antigen stimulation. Receptor source: a human donor in good health (CMV status not recorded). Some clones in this sample may be carry-over from other donors' samples. The CDR3 runs from the conserved cysteine through the conserved F or W. The order of the fields is clone size, J gene, V gene, D gene, CDR3 DNA, CDR3 protein. A D gene is named only where the DNA matches it firmly. A row's size may be missing; if present it is once, few, many or a size class.

clone_size: few
j_call: TRBJ2-5
v_call: TRBV12-3/TRBV12-4
d_call: .
cdr3_nt: TGTGCCAGCAGTTTAAGTCGGGCAGTTCAAGAGACCCAGTACTTC
cdr3_aa: CASSLSRAVQETQYF

clone_size: many
j_call: TRBJ2-7
v_call: TRBV7-8
d_call: .
cdr3_nt: TGTGCCAGCAGCTTTGGTGAAATACTAGGCTCCTACGAGCAGTACTTC
cdr3_aa: CASSFGEILGSYEQYF

clone_size: .
j_call: TRBJ1-1
v_call: TRBV7-9
d_call: .
cdr3_nt: TGTGCCAGCAGCTATACAGATAACCCTGAAGCTTTCTTT
cdr3_aa: CASSYTDNPEAFF

clone_size: .
j_call: TRBJ2-3
v_call: TRBV2
d_call: .
cdr3_nt: TGTGCCAGCACCCCATGGGACGTTAGCACAGATACGCAGTATTTT
cdr3_aa: CASTPWDVSTDTQYF

clone_size: few
j_call: TRBJ1-6
v_call: TRBV27
d_call: .
cdr3_nt: TGTGCCAGCAGTTCCTACAGGGATAAGAATTCACCCCTCCACTTT
cdr3_aa: CASSSYRDKNSPLHF

clone_size: many
j_call: TRBJ1-1
v_call: TRBV4-1
d_call: .
cdr3_nt: TGCGCCAGCAGCCAAGTTCGCAGCACCCCGCAAGCTTTCTTT
cdr3_aa: CASSQVRSTPQAFF

clone_size: .
j_call: TRBJ1-6
v_call: TRBV27
d_call: .
cdr3_nt: TGTGCCACACAGGGCGCCTATAATTCACCCCTCCACTTT
cdr3_aa: CATQGAYNSPLHF

clone_size: .
j_call: TRBJ2-7
v_call: TRBV27
d_call: .
cdr3_nt: TGTGCCAGCAGTTTATCGCCTACTACCCTTTTGTACGAGCAGTACTTC
cdr3_aa: CASSLSPTTLLYEQYF

clone_size: few
j_call: TRBJ1-6
v_call: TRBV6-1
d_call: .
cdr3_nt: TGTGCCAGCAGTGAAAAGGGGTTGGAGAGCTCCTATAATTCACCCCTCCACTTT
cdr3_aa: CASSEKGLESSYNSPLHF

clone_size: .
j_call: TRBJ2-7
v_call: TRBV27
d_call: .
cdr3_nt: TGTGCCAGCAGTCCTAACTACTACGAGCGGTACTTC
cdr3_aa: CASSPNYYERYF

clone_size: .
j_call: TRBJ2-3
v_call: TRBV4-1
d_call: .
cdr3_nt: TGCGCCAGCAGCCAAAGCGAGGGAAGTACGCAGTATTTT
cdr3_aa: CASSQSEGSTQYF

clone_size: many
j_call: TRBJ2-1
v_call: TRBV7-9
d_call: TRBD1
cdr3_nt: TGTGCCAGCAGCTCCACCGGGACAGGGGGCCCCTACAATGAGCAGTTCTTC
cdr3_aa: CASSSTGTGGPYNEQFF

clone_size: few
j_call: TRBJ2-2
v_call: TRBV4-1
d_call: .
cdr3_nt: TGCGCCAGCAGCCAGTATTCCGGGGAGCTGTTTTTT
cdr3_aa: CASSQYSGELFF

clone_size: few
j_call: TRBJ1-1
v_call: TRBV20-1
d_call: .
cdr3_nt: TGCAGTGCTAGAGCGTCCCCCGGGGACACTGAAGCTTTCTTT
cdr3_aa: CSARASPGDTEAFF

clone_size: .
j_call: TRBJ1-2
v_call: TRBV6-6
d_call: TRBD1
cdr3_nt: TGTGCCAGCAGTTACTCGAGTGGACAGGCTTTCAACTATGGCTACACCTTC
cdr3_aa: CASSYSSGQAFNYGYTF

clone_size: once
j_call: TRBJ2-1
v_call: TRBV14
d_call: .
cdr3_nt: TGTGCCAGCAGCCAAGAGTGGGCAGCTGAGCAGTTCTTC
cdr3_aa: CASSQEWAAEQFF

clone_size: .
j_call: TRBJ1-3
v_call: TRBV6-6
d_call: .
cdr3_nt: TGTGCCAGCAGTATCGACGGGACCTCTGGAAACACCATATATTTT
cdr3_aa: CASSIDGTSGNTIYF

clone_size: .
j_call: TRBJ1-2
v_call: TRBV4-1
d_call: TRBD1
cdr3_nt: TGTGCCAGCAGCCAAGACACAGGGGACTATGGCTACACCTTC
cdr3_aa: CASSQDTGDYGYTF

clone_size: once
j_call: TRBJ2-5
v_call: TRBV6-6
d_call: .
cdr3_nt: TGTGCCAGCAGTTACGGAAGAGAAAAGACCCAGTACTTC
cdr3_aa: CASSYGREKTQYF

clone_size: .
j_call: TRBJ2-5
v_call: TRBV7-9
d_call: .
cdr3_nt: TGTGCCAGCAGTTACAGCGGGCAGGGGACCCAGTACTTC
cdr3_aa: CASSYSGQGTQYF

clone_size: few
j_call: TRBJ1-5
v_call: TRBV2
d_call: .
cdr3_nt: TGTGCCAGCAGTGAATGGGCAGGTACACATCAGCCCCAGCATTTT
cdr3_aa: CASSEWAGTHQPQHF

clone_size: many
j_call: TRBJ2-6
v_call: TRBV6-1
d_call: TRBD1
cdr3_nt: TGTGCCAGCAGTGGGACAGGGGTGACCTCTGGGGCCAACGTCCTGACTTTC
cdr3_aa: CASSGTGVTSGANVLTF

clone_size: few
j_call: TRBJ2-1
v_call: TRBV6-5
d_call: TRBD1
cdr3_nt: TGTGCCAGCAGCGATTTTAGGGGACAGGGTAGATATGAGCAGTTCTTC
cdr3_aa: CASSDFRGQGRYEQFF

clone_size: few
j_call: TRBJ1-2
v_call: TRBV24-1
d_call: TRBD1
cdr3_nt: TGTGCCACCAGTGAACGGGACAGGGCTTCTGGCTACACCTTC
cdr3_aa: CATSERDRASGYTF

clone_size: .
j_call: TRBJ1-1
v_call: TRBV5-1
d_call: .
cdr3_nt: TGCGCCAGCAGCTTGATCTTGACGAACACTGAAGCTTTCTTT
cdr3_aa: CASSLILTNTEAFF

clone_size: .
j_call: TRBJ2-3
v_call: TRBV5-5
d_call: TRBD2
cdr3_nt: TGTGCCAGCAGCGCTCCTACTAGCGGGGGTCAGAGAAGAGATACGCAGTATTTT
cdr3_aa: CASSAPTSGGQRRDTQYF

clone_size: .
j_call: TRBJ1-1
v_call: TRBV12-5
d_call: TRBD1
cdr3_nt: TGTGCTAGTGGTTTCATGATAAGGGGGCAGACCATGAACACTGAAGCTTTCTTT
cdr3_aa: CASGFMIRGQTMNTEAFF

clone_size: few
j_call: TRBJ1-6
v_call: TRBV7-8
d_call: .
cdr3_nt: TGTGCCAGCAGCTTAGGACCACCCAAGCCCCTCCACTTT
cdr3_aa: CASSLGPPKPLHF

clone_size: .
j_call: TRBJ2-2
v_call: TRBV27
d_call: .
cdr3_nt: TGTGCCAGCAGTTTATTGGGGGGACTTAACACCGGGGAGCTGTTTTTT
cdr3_aa: CASSLLGGLNTGELFF

clone_size: .
j_call: TRBJ2-5
v_call: TRBV2
d_call: .
cdr3_nt: TGTGCCGCCCGGGGGGACACGGAGACCCAGTACTTC
cdr3_aa: CAARGDTETQYF

clone_size: .
j_call: TRBJ2-3
v_call: TRBV13
d_call: TRBD2
cdr3_nt: TGTGCCAGCAGCGGGAGCGGGGTAAGAGATACGCAGTATTTT
cdr3_aa: CASSGSGVRDTQYF

clone_size: .
j_call: TRBJ1-4
v_call: TRBV7-6
d_call: .
cdr3_nt: TGTGCCAGCAGCCCCTGGGAGAAGGGAGAAAAACTGTTTTTT
cdr3_aa: CASSPWEKGEKLFF

clone_size: few
j_call: TRBJ1-5
v_call: TRBV28
d_call: .
cdr3_nt: TGTGCCAGCAGTTTATTTCAGGTTTATGAAATGGGCAATCAGCCCCAGCATTTT
cdr3_aa: CASSLFQVYEMGNQPQHF

clone_size: .
j_call: TRBJ2-1
v_call: TRBV10-3
d_call: TRBD2
cdr3_nt: TGTGCCATCAAGAGCGGGGGGCTCAATGAGCAGTTCTTC
cdr3_aa: CAIKSGGLNEQFF

clone_size: .
j_call: TRBJ2-3
v_call: TRBV7-8
d_call: .
cdr3_nt: TGTGCCAGCAGTTTAAATTACTGGGGAGGCACAGATACGCAGTATTTT
cdr3_aa: CASSLNYWGGTDTQYF

clone_size: .
j_call: TRBJ1-1
v_call: TRBV12-5
d_call: .
cdr3_nt: TGTGCTAGCTACTCGACAGGATTGAACACTGAAGCTTTCTTT
cdr3_aa: CASYSTGLNTEAFF

clone_size: .
j_call: TRBJ1-2
v_call: TRBV4-2
d_call: .
cdr3_nt: TGTGCCAGCAGCCCGGACGGGACTAACTATGGCTACACCTTC
cdr3_aa: CASSPDGTNYGYTF

clone_size: once
j_call: TRBJ2-1
v_call: TRBV7-9
d_call: TRBD2
cdr3_nt: TGTGCCAGCAGCTTGATAGCGGGGGGCCTGCCATATGAGCAGTTCTTC
cdr3_aa: CASSLIAGGLPYEQFF

clone_size: once
j_call: TRBJ1-1
v_call: TRBV5-1
d_call: TRBD1
cdr3_nt: TGCGCCAGCAGCTTGGAAGACAGGGGGAACACTGAAGCTTTCTTT
cdr3_aa: CASSLEDRGNTEAFF

clone_size: many
j_call: TRBJ2-2
v_call: TRBV12-3/TRBV12-4
d_call: TRBD1
cdr3_nt: TGTGCCACCCGGGACAGGTCGGTCGAACCCGGGGAGCTGTTTTTT
cdr3_aa: CATRDRSVEPGELFF

clone_size: few
j_call: TRBJ2-1
v_call: TRBV6-1
d_call: TRBD1
cdr3_nt: TGTGCCAGCAGTGAAGCCGCACAGGGGCTCCATGAGCAGTTCTTC
cdr3_aa: CASSEAAQGLHEQFF